Each of the 13 T cell receptor gamma chains below was sequenced from the same sample in a study of γδ T cells in repeated Plasmodium falciparum infection. Bulk repertoires came from Vgamma9/Vdelta2+ or Vdelta2-negative gammadelta T cells flow-sorted from PBMC. TCRdb applied CATT to the multiplex PCR reads for clone calling. The repertoire includes about 5,000 gamma-chain clones, around 3% of them detected once, and 25% to 35% sits in the top ten. Sequencing was carried out using gamma-delta T cells from blood. The origin of the receptors is a pool of human donors (malaria-infected and uninfected, not separated).

Worth noting for this clone: With a far larger clone one base away, a read error is the likely cause. Additional DNA sequences in this sample encode the identical CDR3. A V gene of TRGV9 was called, but no J gene was assigned. This CDR3 has 17 residues. Looked up from germline, CDR1 is GITISATS and CDR2 is ISYDGTV (reference sequence). DNA for the CDR3: TGTGCCTTGTGGGAGGGTACTTACGAGTTGGGCAAAAAAATCAAGGTGTTT. Translating it yields CALWEGTYELGKKIKVF.

This clone was detected a few times. TCRdb's protein for this DNA is that of a much larger clone and differs from the translation at residue 13, likely a read error; the protein shown is the DNA translation. The DNA for the CDR3 is TGTGCCTTGTGGGAGGGAGAACAAGAGTTGGGCAAACAAATCAAGGTATTT. Amino acids: CALWEGEQELGKQIKVF. The rearrangement links TRGV9 to TRGJP. The J gene, not given by TCRdb, was assigned here from a germline match of the nucleotide sequence. CDR3 size: 17 residues. The germline CDR1 and CDR2 sequences are GITISATS and ISYDGTV (reference sequence).

This clone was seen more than once but under ten times. The protein held in TCRdb is that of a much larger clone and does not match this DNA's translation at residue 2, likely because of a read error; the protein shown is translated from the DNA. V is TRGV4 and J is TRGJ1 or TRGJ2. Germline CDR1 and CDR2: EGSTGY and YDSYTSSV. The CDR3 has 12 residues. This CDR3 reads CTTWGNYYKKLF. CDR3 DNA sequence: TGTACCACCTGGGGCAATTATTATAAGAAACTCTTT.

The chain combines TRGV9 with TRGJP. In the absence of a J gene in TCRdb, the DNA was matched to germline to assign it here. Germline CDR1 reads GITISATS; CDR2 reads ISYDGTV (reference sequence). J gave up 9 bases and V 2 bases, and 7 bases lay outside the gene matches. The CDR3 is 16 amino acids. CDR3 sequence: CALWEGLPLGKKIKVF. CDR3 DNA: TGTGCCTTGTGGGAGGGTCTGCCGTTGGGCAAAAAAATCAAGGTATTT.

This clone was detected a few times. TCRdb's entry gives the protein of a much larger clone, which mismatches this DNA's translation at residue 2, likely from a read error; the protein reported here is translated from the DNA. The chain couples TRGV4 to TRGJ1 or TRGJ2. TCRdb records no J gene; here it was assigned by comparing the DNA to germline. The CDR3 is 13 amino acids. Germline V gives CDR1 EGSTGY, CDR2 YDSYTSSV. CDR3 sequence: CTTWDYGEDKKLF. The CDR3 DNA reads as TGTACCACCTGGGATTACGGCGAAGATAAGAAACTCTTT.

To note about this clone: TCRdb assigns this DNA the protein of a much larger clone, which departs from its translation at residue 13; this likely reflects a read error, and the protein shown comes from translating the DNA. This chain links TRGV9 with TRGJP. The J gene comes from matching the DNA to germline here; TCRdb lacks it. This CDR3 comprises 16 residues. Germline V gives CDR1 GITISATS, CDR2 ISYDGTV (reference sequence). CDR3 bases: TGTGCCTTGTGGGAATCCAACAAGTTGGGCAAAAAAACCAAGGTATTT. Translating it yields CALWESNKLGKKTKVF.

The chain joins TRGV9 to TRGJP. TCRdb does not report a J gene; here it was assigned by matching the DNA to germline references. Germline CDR1 GITISATS, CDR2 ISYDGTV (reference sequence). There are 18 residues in the CDR3. The V segment lost 0 bases and the J segment 7 bases; nucleotides outside the gene matches: 9. The CDR3 reads CALWEVQSPELGKKIKVF. Written as DNA, the CDR3 is TGTGCCTTGTGGGAGGTGCAATCTCCGGAGTTGGGCAAAAAAATCAAGGTATTT.

A remark on this clone: With a far larger clone one base away, a read error is the likely cause. The same CDR3 is also encoded by other DNA sequences in this sample. The chain links TRGV9 to TRGJ1 or TRGJ2. The J gene was missing in TCRdb and was found by matching the end of the DNA to germline. The germline V gene encodes CDR1 GITISATS and CDR2 ISYDGTV (reference sequence). CDR3 length: 13 amino acids. CDR3 in DNA: TGTGCCCTGTGGGAGCTCTCACAGTTTAAGAAACTCTTT. Amino acid sequence: CALWELSQFKKLF.

At least ten counts were recorded for this clone. TCRdb's protein for this DNA is that of a much larger clone and differs from the translation at residue 10, likely a read error; the protein shown is the DNA translation. The chain combines TRGV4 with TRGJP2. The J gene is absent in TCRdb and was assigned here via DNA matching to germline. Germline assignment: CDR1 EGSTGY and CDR2 YDSYTSSV. The CDR3 totals 13 residues. The CDR3 DNA follows: TGTGCCACCTGGGATGCTAGTGATTGGACCAAGACGTTT. It is translated as CATWDASDWTKTF.

In its sample, this clone was seen a few times. The protein TCRdb lists belongs to a much larger clone and differs from this DNA's translation at residue 3, which points to a read error; the protein shown is made from the DNA. CDR3 residues: CAPWDGPYYKKLF. For the CDR3, the DNA is TGTGCCCCCTGGGACGGGCCCTATTATAAGAAACTCTTT. The V and J genes are TRGV2 and TRGJ1 or TRGJ2. This CDR3 region has 13 residues. Germline V gene lookup returns CDR1 EGSNGY and CDR2 YDSYNSKV.

About this clone itself: Translating this DNA gives a protein that differs at residue 8 from the TCRdb one, which belongs to a much larger clone; a read error is likely, and the protein shown is this translation. The chain has TRGV9 and TRGJP. Germline lookup yields CDR1 GITISATS and CDR2 ISYDGTV (reference sequence). The CDR3 loop spans 16 amino acids. The V and J ends lost 2 bases and 9 bases, in that order; junction bases with no gene match: 7. CDR3 in DNA: TGTGCCTTGTGGGAGGAAAAAGGGTTGGGCAAAAAAATCAAGGTATTT. This codes for CALWEEKGLGKKIKVF.

By sample fraction, this clone is medium-sized. This chain links TRGV2 with TRGJ1 or TRGJ2. The CDR3 is made up of 12 amino acids. Unmatched junction bases numbered 1, after V lost 0 bases and J lost 5 bases. Germline values: CDR1 EGSNGY, CDR2 YDSYNSKV. The chain's CDR3 is CATWDGHYKKLF. The CDR3 DNA sequence: TGTGCCACCTGGGACGGGCATTATAAGAAACTCTTT.

Details on this clone: TCRdb's entry gives the protein of a much larger clone, which mismatches this DNA's translation at residue 2, likely from a read error; the protein reported here is translated from the DNA. J is TRGJ1 or TRGJ2 and V is TRGV4. Here the J gene came from matching the DNA to germline, since TCRdb omits it. This CDR3 is 10 amino acids long. Per the germline V gene, CDR1 is EGSTGY and CDR2 is YDSYTSSV. Written as DNA, the CDR3 is TGTACCACCTGGGACTCGGTGAAACTCTTT. It is translated as CTTWDSVKLF.